These 23 T cell receptor beta chains share one sample of origin, sequenced in a study of blood T cell repertoires in COVID-19. Method: immunoSEQ multiplex PCR; TCRdb's copy keeps in-frame clones and lacks some. The sample lists about 190,000 clones, 80% to 90% occurring once. Sequenced input: peripheral blood. Source of these receptors: a man between 25 and 39 years old with acute or convalescent COVID-19.

V usage is TRBV10-3 and J usage is TRBJ2-7; D is unresolved. Germline V gene data show CDR1 as ENHRY and CDR2 as SYGVKD. V lost 5 bases and J 3 bases, leaving 11 bases between the germline ends. CDR3 length equals 13 residues. CDR3 bases: TGTGCCATCAGTATTGATACGCGCTACGAGCAGTACTTC. Amino acid sequence: CAISIDTRYEQYF.

The V gene is TRBV6-5, the J gene TRBJ1-6, with D hard to call. Germline V CDR1 and CDR2: MNHEY, SVGAGI. The CDR3 runs to 11 residues. V lost 6 bases to trimming and J lost 14 bases, with 11 bases between them. The CDR3 DNA sequence: TGTGCCAGCAGGAACCAGGAAACCCTCCACTTT. As protein: CASRNQETLHF.

V gene TRBV12-3 or TRBV12-4 combines with J gene TRBJ2-3; 8 bases line up with TRBD1. V lost 7 bases to trimming and J lost 3 bases; unmatched junction nucleotides: 3. The CDR3 covers 13 residues. The CDR3 reads CASKQGATDTQYF. CDR3 in DNA: TGTGCCAGCAAGCAGGGGGCAACAGATACGCAGTATTTT.

The chain has TRBV4-1 and TRBJ2-7; D is perhaps TRBD1 (6 bases). CDR1 and CDR2 (germline): MGHRA, YSYEKL. V dropped 1 base and J dropped 2 bases, with 15 bases sitting between them. This CDR3 spans 16 amino acids. Here the CDR3 reads CASSQAPSGAPYEQYF. The CDR3 DNA sequence: TGCGCCAGCAGCCAAGCCCCATCAGGGGCGCCCTACGAGCAGTACTTC.

This clone was recorded a few times. The chain couples TRBV28 to TRBJ1-1; 8 nucleotides agree with TRBD1. J lost 11 bases, V lost 6 bases, and 17 bases had no gene match. CDR1 is MDHEN and CDR2 is SYDVKM in the germline V gene. The CDR3 is 15 residues long. For the CDR3, the DNA is TGTGCCAGCAGCAACCCCGGACAGGGCGCATTAAGGGCTTTCTTT. Protein: CASSNPGQGALRAFF.

V and J are TRBV6-1 and TRBJ1-2; 7 positions agree with TRBD1. Losses at the gene ends were 3 bases for V and 5 bases for J; bases not matched to a gene: 6. This CDR3 region has 14 residues. Germline CDR1 and CDR2: MNHNS and SASEGT. Here the CDR3 reads CASSEARGVYGYTF. The CDR3 DNA reads as TGTGCCAGCAGTGAGGCCAGGGGGGTGTATGGCTACACCTTC.

This chain joins TRBV30 and TRBJ1-4; D not resolved. CDR1 is GTSNPN, CDR2 SVGIG, per germline (reference sequence). This CDR3 spans 15 amino acids. V was cut by 2 bases and J by 2 bases, with 12 bases left in between. In nucleotides, the CDR3 is TGTGCCTGGAGTTCCCCCGGGGTTACTAATGAAAAACTGTTTTTT. Translating it yields CAWSSPGVTNEKLFF.

The chain is built from TRBV7-9 and TRBJ1-5, with 8 bases matching TRBD1. The germline V gene has CDR1 SEHNR and CDR2 FQNEAQ (reference sequence). Losses at the gene ends were 6 bases for V and 5 bases for J; bases not matched to a gene: 6. CDR3 length equals 14 residues. The CDR3 DNA is TGTGCCAGCAGTTCAGGGGGCAGTCATCAGCCCCAGCATTTT. Translation gives CASSSGGSHQPQHF.

This clone is a singleton in its sample. This sequence joins TRBV19 and TRBJ1-6, with D maybe TRBD1 (6 bases). Trimming pared 3 bases from V and 10 bases from J, leaving 13 bases between. CDR1 is LNHDA, CDR2 SQIVND, per germline (reference sequence). CDR3 length equals 14 residues. This chain's CDR3 is CASSIWGDRSPLHF. CDR3 coding DNA: TGTGCCAGTAGTATCTGGGGCGACAGGTCACCCCTCCACTTT.

The chain recombines TRBV27 with TRBJ2-7; D gene ambiguous. The V gene's germline CDR1 is MNHEY and CDR2 SMNVEV (reference sequence). V shed 6 bases and J shed 2 bases, with 11 bases lying between them. The CDR3 is 13 residues long. The CDR3 loop is CASSRVFTYEQYF. The CDR3 DNA reads TGTGCCAGCAGCCGGGTTTTCACCTACGAGCAGTACTTC.

Concerning this clone: A junction boundary mismatches the germline segment, possibly from a read error. This rearrangement joins TRBV7-7 to TRBJ2-5, with 7 bases lining up with TRBD1. Germline CDR1 reads SSHAT; CDR2 reads FNYEAQ (reference sequence). The CDR3 runs to 14 residues. The CDR3: CASSPETTGETQYF. CDR3 DNA: TGTGCTAGCAGCCCAGAAACGACAGGGGAGACCCAGTACTTC.

CDR3 amino acids: CASSYSGHQAFF. CDR3 in DNA: TGTGCCAGCAGTTATTCAGGCCACCAAGCTTTCTTT. This chain joins TRBV6-5 and TRBJ1-1; D is ambiguous. Per germline, CDR1 MNHEY and CDR2 SVGAGI. Deletions cut 3 bases from V and 9 bases from J, with 11 bases between. The CDR3 extends over 12 amino acids.

The CDR3 reads CASSEDSNNSPLHF. CDR3 coding DNA: TGTGCCAGCAGTGAGGACAGTAATAATTCACCCCTCCACTTT. The chain recombines TRBV2 with TRBJ1-6; D might be TRBD1 (6 bases). V lost 3 bases and J 5 bases, leaving 8 bases between the germline ends. The CDR3 spans 14 residues. Per the germline V gene, CDR1 is SNHLY and CDR2 is FYNNEI.

This clone was picked up one time. This sequence joins TRBV5-1 and TRBJ2-2; D uncertain. The CDR3 length is 12 residues. Germline assignment: CDR1 SGHRS and CDR2 YFSETQ. Trimming took off 0 bases at V and 12 bases at J, with 9 bases between the two ends. The CDR3 region has the DNA TGCGCCAGCAGCTTGGCCCAGTTCAAGCTGTTTTTT. This sequence encodes CASSLAQFKLFF.

This rearrangement joins TRBV10-1 to TRBJ2-7; D is undetermined. CDR3 size: 13 residues. Trimming pared 3 bases from V and 1 base from J, leaving 7 bases between. The V gene's germline CDR1 is WNHNN and CDR2 SYGVQD (reference sequence). The CDR3 loop is CASSDRVSYEQYF. The CDR3 DNA is TGCGCCAGCAGTGATCGGGTGTCCTACGAGCAGTACTTC.

V is TRBV5-1 and J is TRBJ1-5; the match to TRBD1 covers 7 bases. The CDR3 runs 15 residues. Germline trimming cut 4 bases from V and 0 bases from J; bases unmatched to any gene: 4. CDR1 is SGHRS and CDR2 is YFSETQ in the germline V gene. The CDR3 nucleotides read TGCGCCAGCAGCCGGGACAGCTATAGCAATCAGCCCCAGCATTTT. This codes for CASSRDSYSNQPQHF.

The rearrangement joins TRBV30 to TRBJ2-1; D may be TRBD2 (5 bases). CDR1 is GTSNPN, CDR2 SVGIG, per germline (reference sequence). CDR3 length: 14 amino acids. V lost 7 bases and J 8 bases, leaving 21 bases between the germline ends. The CDR3 DNA sequence: TGTGCCTACTCCGGGATTTTTGAAGCCGATGAGCAGTTCTTC. Protein sequence: CAYSGIFEADEQFF.

This chain uses TRBV4-2 with TRBJ1-5, with D perhaps matching TRBD1 (5 bases). The germline V and J ends were trimmed by 1 base and 2 bases, with 9 bases remaining between them. Germline CDR1 LGHNA, CDR2 YNFKEQ. The CDR3 covers 15 residues. The DNA for the CDR3 is TGTGCCAGCAGCCAAGTCCTAGGGGGCAATCAGCCCCAGCATTTT. Its translation: CASSQVLGGNQPQHF.

The chain combines TRBV27 with TRBJ2-5, with 8 positions matching TRBD2. The ends lost 5 bases at V and 4 bases at J; junction bases unmatched: 9. Germline-derived CDR1 and CDR2 are MNHEY and SMNVEV (reference sequence). This CDR3 is 15 amino acids long. CDR3 nucleotides: TGTGCCAGCAGTACACGGGGGGGCCTCCTAGAGACCCAGTACTTC. This translates into CASSTRGGLLETQYF.

The rearrangement joins TRBV19 to TRBJ1-3; TRBD1 matches at 8 bases. There are 14 residues in the CDR3. Germline V gene data show CDR1 as LNHDA and CDR2 as SQIVND (reference sequence). V was pared by 11 bases and J by 3 bases, with 9 bases of the junction left unmatched. The CDR3 coding sequence is TGTGCCTCAAACAGGGGGTTTAGTGGAAACACCATATATTTT. Its translation: CASNRGFSGNTIYF.

The chain couples TRBV5-6 to TRBJ1-6, with D maybe TRBD1 (6 bases). The CDR3 totals 16 residues. The V gene lost 4 bases and the J gene lost 0 bases, with 11 bases spanning the gap. Looked up from germline, CDR1 is SGHDT and CDR2 is YYEEEE. This chain's CDR3 is CASSGGQSSYNSPLHF. In nucleotides, the CDR3 is TGTGCCAGCAGCGGTGGACAGAGCTCCTATAATTCACCCCTCCACTTT.

This clone came up many times. The rearrangement links TRBV2 to TRBJ2-3; a possible D gene is TRBD1 (6 bases). Germline V CDR1 and CDR2: SNHLY, FYNNEI. This CDR3 spans 13 amino acids. Trimming left V 3 bases short and J 4 bases short, with 8 bases between. The CDR3 region is CASSDEGADTQYF. As DNA, the CDR3 is TGTGCCAGCAGTGACGAGGGGGCAGATACGCAGTATTTT.

This chain uses TRBV29-1 with TRBJ1-1; 8 nucleotides line up with TRBD1. Trimming at V came to 6 bases and at J to 1 base, leaving 4 bases not matched to a gene. CDR1 is SQVTM, CDR2 ANQGSEA, per germline. The CDR3 loop spans 13 amino acids. The CDR3 nucleotides are TGCAGCGTCCGGACAGGGCCGAACACTGAAGCTTTCTTT. Translating gives CSVRTGPNTEAFF.